This entry lists 21 T cell receptor beta chains sequenced from one sample in a study of cytomegalovirus exposure and HLA in healthy donors. The PCR was carried out with 60 Vbeta primers and 13 Jbeta primers. Generated by immunoSEQ multiplex PCR, the TCRdb table keeps only in-frame clones and is missing some. The table includes over 110,000 clones, roughly four fifths detected once. The specimen was PBMCs. The source is a male donor in good health and CMV-seronegative.

The chain is built from TRBV6-1 and TRBJ2-7; the match to TRBD2 covers 14 bases. From germline, CDR1 is MNHNS and CDR2 SASEGT. The CDR3 consists of 15 residues. With 7 bases clipped from V and 9 bases from J, the junction kept 11 bases outside the gene matches. As DNA, the CDR3 is TGTGCCAGCAACGGACTAGCGGGAGGAGTTAAAGGGCAGTACTTC. Encoded protein: CASNGLAGGVKGQYF.

V usage is TRBV7-3 and J usage is TRBJ2-1, with TRBD2 identical over 11 bases. Per the germline V gene, CDR1 is SGHTA and CDR2 is FQGTGA. The ends lost 5 bases at V and 7 bases at J; junction bases unmatched: 7. This CDR3 contains 15 residues. CDR3 nucleotides: TGTGCCAGCAGCGTCCTAGCGGGAGGATATAATGAGCAGTTCTTC. As protein: CASSVLAGGYNEQFF.

This clone showed up just once. The V and J genes are TRBV5-4 and TRBJ2-7; 10 bases map to TRBD2. Trimming removed 1 base from V and 1 base from J; junction bases left unmatched: 2. This CDR3 comprises 15 residues. CDR1 SGHNT and CDR2 YYREEE come from the germline V gene (reference sequence). CDR3 coding DNA: TGTGCCAGCAGCTTGAGCGGGAGGGCTTCCTACGAGCAGTACTTC. Amino acid sequence: CASSLSGRASYEQYF.

This sequence joins TRBV10-3 and TRBJ2-7, with a tentative D call TRBD2 (6 bases). This CDR3 has 13 residues. The germline V gene has CDR1 ENHRY and CDR2 SYGVKD. V lost 8 bases and J lost 0, with 11 bases in between. The CDR3 is CAIAGQSSYEQYF. In DNA, the CDR3 is TGTGCCATCGCGGGGCAGAGCTCCTACGAGCAGTACTTC.

In its sample, this clone was seen once. The J gene is TRBJ1-1, the V gene TRBV5-1; 9 positions agree with TRBD1. The germline V gene encodes CDR1 SGHRS and CDR2 YFSETQ. J lost 0 bases, V lost 7 bases, and 1 base had no gene match. The CDR3 totals 13 residues. The CDR3 DNA reads TGCGCCAGCGGACAGGGGATGAACACTGAAGCTTTCTTT. It codes for CASGQGMNTEAFF.

This sequence joins TRBV10-1 and TRBJ2-1; 11 bases are a match to TRBD2. CDR3 length: 13 residues. Germline V lookup: CDR1 WNHNN, CDR2 SYGVQD (reference sequence). The ends lost 5 bases at V and 10 bases at J; junction bases unmatched: 4. This CDR3 reads CASSRLAGSEQFF. The CDR3 DNA is TGCGCCAGCAGTCGACTAGCGGGATCGGAGCAGTTCTTC.

This clone is a singleton in its sample. The V and J genes are TRBV19 and TRBJ1-4; no firm D call. The germline CDR1 and CDR2 sequences are LNHDA and SQIVND (reference sequence). The CDR3 is made up of 14 amino acids. Trimming removed 9 bases at V and 7 bases at J, with 18 bases between. CDR3 sequence (DNA): TGTGCCAGCCACCTCGGGGTGGGTAGTGAAAAACTGTTTTTT. Amino acids: CASHLGVGSEKLFF.

The V gene is TRBV15, the J gene TRBJ2-1, with D possibly matching TRBD2 (6 bases). CDR3 length: 16 amino acids. V gave up 1 base and J gave up 2 bases, with 12 bases separating them. Looked up from germline, CDR1 is LNHNV and CDR2 is YYDKDF (reference sequence). CDR3 DNA: TGTGCCACCAGCAGAGGGCTAGCGCCAACCTACAATGAGCAGTTCTTC. Translating it yields CATSRGLAPTYNEQFF.

V and J are TRBV27 and TRBJ2-1; 9 bases match TRBD2. J lost 4 bases, V lost 4 bases, and 11 bases had no gene match. The CDR3 spans 17 residues. CDR1 MNHEY and CDR2 SMNVEV come from the germline V gene (reference sequence). The CDR3 DNA reads TGTGCCAGCAGTTCCCGGTGGGGCGGGAGGGCTTACAATGAGCAGTTCTTC. Its protein product is CASSSRWGGRAYNEQFF.

The chain couples TRBV4-3 to TRBJ2-7, with a weak D call TRBD1 (6 bases). Germline-derived CDR1 and CDR2 are LGHNA and YSLEER. This CDR3 has 15 residues. V lost 4 bases and J lost 2, with 15 bases in between. The CDR3 nucleotides are TGCGCCAGCAGCCTCTCGTGGGGGCCCACCTACGAGCAGTACTTC. This codes for CASSLSWGPTYEQYF.

This clone has more than one count but fewer than ten. This chain's CDR3 is CASRAPGSGNTIYF. CDR3 nucleotide sequence: TGTGCCAGCAGGGCCCCAGGATCTGGAAACACCATATATTTT. The rearrangement links TRBV27 to TRBJ1-3; D call uncertain. Looked up from germline, CDR1 is MNHEY and CDR2 is SMNVEV (reference sequence). Trimming left V 6 bases short and J 1 base short, with 10 bases between. The CDR3 covers 14 residues.

The rearrangement uses TRBV19 and TRBJ2-3, with TRBD2 matching 10 bases. Trimming removed 3 bases from V and 8 bases from J; junction bases left unmatched: 8. Germline V gene lookup returns CDR1 LNHDA and CDR2 SQIVND (reference sequence). The CDR3 loop spans 15 amino acids. CDR3 in DNA: TGTGCCAGTAGTATCAGCGGGAGGGCCCTAGCTACGCAGTATTTT. Amino acids: CASSISGRALATQYF.

V gene TRBV6-6 combines with J gene TRBJ2-2, with a weak D call TRBD2 (5 bases). CDR3 length: 13 amino acids. Germline loops: CDR1 MNHNY, CDR2 SVGAGI (reference sequence). V lost 6 bases and J lost 5, with 10 bases in between. The CDR3 loop reads CASSQTTTGELFF. The CDR3 DNA follows: TGTGCCAGCAGCCAGACTACTACCGGGGAGCTGTTTTTT.

The gene calls are TRBV9 and TRBJ2-5; 8 positions match TRBD2. This CDR3 comprises 15 residues. The V segment lost 4 bases and the J segment 1 base; nucleotides outside the gene matches: 6. Germline CDR1 reads SGDLS; CDR2 reads YYNGEE. This chain's CDR3 is CASSLGGDLQETQYF. The CDR3 bases are TGTGCCAGCAGCCTCGGGGGGGATCTCCAAGAGACCCAGTACTTC.

The gene calls are TRBV5-1 and TRBJ2-7; 9 bases fit TRBD2. J gave up 2 bases and V 5 bases, and 2 bases lay outside the gene matches. CDR3 length equals 13 residues. Per the germline V gene, CDR1 is SGHRS and CDR2 is YFSETQ. CDR3 in DNA: TGCGCCAGCAGGACTAGCGGTACCTACGAGCAGTACTTC. Protein product: CASRTSGTYEQYF. Drawing the rest from reference TRBV5-1 and TRBJ2-7, the complete variable domain is KAGVTQTPRYLIKTRGQQVTLSCSPISGHRSVSWYQQTPGQGLQFLFEYFSETQRNKGNFPGRFSGRQFSNSRSEMNVSTLELGDSALYLCASRTSGTYEQYFGPGTRLTVT.

This clone appeared a few times. This chain connects TRBV6-5 to TRBJ1-2, with 11 bases identical to TRBD1. The V gene end was trimmed by 6 bases and the J gene end by 6 bases; junction bases not matched to a gene: 3. This CDR3 has 13 residues. Germline loops: CDR1 MNHEY, CDR2 SVGAGI. CDR3: CASSWDRGNGYTF. The DNA for the CDR3 is TGTGCCAGCAGCTGGGACAGGGGGAATGGCTACACCTTC.

V gene TRBV5-6 combines with J gene TRBJ2-4; 8 positions agree with TRBD1. The V and J ends lost 0 bases and 2 bases, in that order; junction bases with no gene match: 4. The CDR3 contains 16 residues. Germline V gives CDR1 SGHDT, CDR2 YYEEEE. Here the CDR3 reads CASSLETGAPKNIQYF. The DNA for the CDR3 is TGTGCCAGCAGCTTGGAGACAGGGGCGCCCAAAAACATTCAGTACTTC.

The gene calls are TRBV27 and TRBJ2-7; D not resolved. V gave up 5 bases and J gave up 6 bases, with 17 bases separating them. The CDR3 totals 14 residues. CDR1 is MNHEY, CDR2 SMNVEV, per germline (reference sequence). The CDR3 sequence: CASSPSDGPGEQYF. The DNA for the CDR3 is TGTGCCAGCAGTCCCTCTGATGGGCCAGGCGAGCAGTACTTC.

V usage is TRBV23-1 and J usage is TRBJ1-2; D ambiguous. TRBV23-1 is placed among ORFs of uncertain function. This CDR3 is 13 amino acids long. V was clipped by 6 bases and J by 4 bases, with 12 bases between them. CDR3 region: CASSSRGAYGYTF. The CDR3 DNA follows: TGCGCCAGCAGCTCCCGTGGAGCCTATGGCTACACCTTC.

CDR3 DNA: TGCGCCAGCAGCCAATCACCAAGCTTGAATGAGCAGTTCTTC. Translation: CASSQSPSLNEQFF. V gene TRBV4-3 combines with J gene TRBJ2-1, with D hard to call. The germline gives CDR1 LGHNA, CDR2 YSLEER. This CDR3 has 14 amino acids. V was cut by 2 bases and J by 7 bases, with 12 bases left in between.

This chain connects TRBV2 to TRBJ1-2; D uncertain. Trimming left V 3 bases short and J 13 bases short, with 15 bases between. There are 12 residues in the CDR3. The germline V gene encodes CDR1 SNHLY and CDR2 FYNNEI. The CDR3 sequence is CASSEATAAFTF. As DNA, the CDR3 is TGTGCCAGCAGTGAGGCGACGGCGGCTTTCACCTTC.